Presented here are 25 T cell receptor beta chains from one specimen sequenced in a study of blood T cell repertoires in COVID-19 (dated by TCRdb to about 2020). Library preparation employed the immunoSEQ multiplex PCR assay. In TCRdb, the immuneACCESS table is reduced to in-frame sequences with V and J assigned. These tables do not hold every clone; where another copy was compared, an unresolved V gene accounts for under half, and the others remain unexplained. This sample lists fewer than 250,000 clones; roughly 85% were detected once. The top ten hold roughly 5% of the sample. The sequencing input was PBMCs or T cells enriched from blood (not recorded which). Receptors originate from a woman in her 50s who had been exposed to COVID-19.

The rearrangement links TRBV28 to TRBJ1-4; maybe TRBD1 (5 bases). The germline gives CDR1 MDHEN, CDR2 SYDVKM. The CDR3 is made up of 14 amino acids. Trimming pared 5 bases from V and 4 bases from J, leaving 11 bases between. The CDR3, as DNA: TGTGCCAGCAGTGACCGGGACTATAATGAAAAACTGTTTTTT. Translated, it gives CASSDRDYNEKLFF. Full variable domain (remainder filled in from reference TRBV28 and TRBJ1-4): DVKVTQSSRYLVKRTGEKVFLECVQDMDHENMFWYRQDPGLGLRLIYFSYDVKMKEKGDIPEGYSVSREKKERFSLILESASTNQTSMYLCASSDRDYNEKLFFGSGTQLSVL.

This clone was detected once. This chain links TRBV7-9 with TRBJ2-7, with unresolved D. The CDR3 is made up of 13 amino acids. The germline gives CDR1 SEHNR, CDR2 FQNEAQ (reference sequence). Deletions cut 1 base from V and 6 bases from J, with 10 bases between. The CDR3, as DNA: TGTGCCAGCAGCTTAGGCGGCTCGGGCGAGCAGTACTTC. Its protein product is CASSLGGSGEQYF. Drawing the rest from reference TRBV7-9 and TRBJ2-7, the complete variable domain is DTGVSQNPRHKITKRGQNVTFRCDPISEHNRLYWYRQTLGQGPEFLTYFQNEAQLEKSRLLSDRFSAERPKGSFSTLEIQRTEQGDSAMYLCASSLGGSGEQYFGPGTRLTVT.

This clone was recorded a few times. This chain links TRBV12-3 or TRBV12-4 with TRBJ2-7; D gene uncertain. Trimming pared 3 bases from V and 7 bases from J, leaving 7 bases between. The CDR3 totals 11 residues. DNA of the CDR3: TGTGCCAGCAGTTTCAAAGCGGAGCAGTACTTC. Its protein product is CASSFKAEQYF.

V is TRBV21-1 and J is TRBJ2-1; the table's D call of TRBD2 was not tested on the DNA. TRBV21-1 is termed a pseudogene. The CDR3 consists of 15 residues. The CDR3 DNA reads TGTGCCATGGGTAGCGGGGTGAGCTCCTACAATGAGCAGTTCTTC. It encodes CAMGSGVSSYNEQFF.

J is TRBJ2-6 and V is TRBV5-4; TRBD1 is a possible D gene (6 bases). The CDR3 is 16 residues long. Trimming pared 4 bases from V and 2 bases from J, leaving 13 bases between. Germline V gene sequence: CDR1 SGHNT, CDR2 YYREEE (reference sequence). The CDR3 DNA follows: TGTGCCAGCAGCCACAGACAGGTCGCTGGGGCCAACGTCCTGACTTTC. Translating it yields CASSHRQVAGANVLTF.

The rearrangement links TRBV28 to TRBJ2-7; TRBD1 is a possible D gene (6 bases). This CDR3 is 14 amino acids long. Germline V CDR1 and CDR2: MDHEN, SYDVKM. Trimming shortened V by 6 bases and J by 3 bases, and 15 bases separated the two germline ends. CDR3 residues: CASRGATGIYEQYF. The DNA for the CDR3 is TGTGCCAGCAGGGGTGCTACAGGGATCTACGAGCAGTACTTC.

The rearrangement uses TRBV5-4 and TRBJ2-7; TRBD1 matches 7 bases. J gave up 5 bases and V 0 bases, and 5 bases lay outside the gene matches. CDR1 and CDR2 from the germline V gene are SGHNT and YYREEE (reference sequence). This CDR3 region has 14 residues. The CDR3 protein is CASSLGGDRDEQYF. In nucleotides, the CDR3 is TGTGCCAGCAGCTTGGGCGGCGACAGGGACGAGCAGTACTTC.

This chain links TRBV9 with TRBJ2-3; no definite D call. The CDR3 runs 13 residues. V dropped 2 bases and J dropped 2 bases, with 6 bases sitting between them. Germline-derived CDR1 and CDR2 are SGDLS and YYNGEE. CDR3: CASSVGLTDTQYF. The DNA of the CDR3 is TGTGCCAGCAGCGTGGGCCTCACAGATACGCAGTATTTT.

The rearrangement joins TRBV11-2 to TRBJ2-7; 10 bases fit TRBD2. CDR1 is SGHAT and CDR2 is FQNNGV in the germline V gene. This CDR3 spans 16 amino acids. Germline trimming cut 0 bases from V and 2 bases from J; bases unmatched to any gene: 4. This CDR3 reads CASSLEPSGGAYEQYF. DNA for the CDR3: TGTGCCAGCAGCTTAGAGCCTAGCGGGGGAGCCTACGAGCAGTACTTC.

This chain joins TRBV2 and TRBJ1-3; D call uncertain. The CDR3 spans 13 residues. Trimming removed 6 bases from V and 4 bases from J, with 10 bases in between. Germline assignment: CDR1 SNHLY and CDR2 FYNNEI. The CDR3 loop is CASSPDTGNTIYF. The CDR3 coding sequence is TGTGCCAGCAGCCCCGACACCGGAAACACCATATATTTT.

CDR3 sequence: CASRAGVYGYTF. The CDR3, as DNA: TGTGCCAGCAGAGCAGGGGTTTATGGCTACACCTTC. The rearrangement uses TRBV28 and TRBJ1-2; D perhaps matches TRBD1 (6 bases). V lost 6 bases, J lost 5 bases, and 10 bases lay in between. Germline assignment: CDR1 MDHEN and CDR2 SYDVKM. The CDR3 length is 12 residues.

There are a few counts of this clone. This chain connects TRBV7-9 to TRBJ1-2; 8 nucleotides match TRBD1. CDR1 and CDR2 from the germline V gene are SEHNR and FQNEAQ (reference sequence). This CDR3 is 16 amino acids long. J was trimmed by 8 bases and V by 3 bases; bases with no gene match: 14. CDR3 DNA: TGTGCCAGCAGCTTGTCCTCGGGGTCAGGGGGCTTAGGCTACACCTTC. The encoded protein is CASSLSSGSGGLGYTF.

The chain carries TRBV28 and TRBJ2-3; TRBD1 agrees at 7 bases. The CDR3 spans 15 residues. Germline CDR1 and CDR2: MDHEN and SYDVKM. V was clipped by 6 bases and J by 4 bases; unmatched bases: 10. The CDR3 nucleotides read TGTGCCAGCAGCTCCAGGGGGTCCAAGGCAGATACGCAGTATTTT. Translating gives CASSSRGSKADTQYF.

This clone was recorded only once. The gene calls are TRBV7-9 and TRBJ2-5; no clear D gene. Trimming stripped 5 bases from V and 5 bases from J, with 12 bases between. The CDR3 extends over 13 amino acids. Germline loops: CDR1 SEHNR, CDR2 FQNEAQ (reference sequence). DNA of the CDR3: TGTGCCAGCAGCCCCCCATCCCGGGAGACCCAGTACTTC. Its translation: CASSPPSRETQYF.

The rearrangement joins TRBV7-9 to TRBJ2-1, with TRBD2 matching 11 bases. The CDR3 runs to 16 residues. V lost 5 bases to trimming and J lost 12 bases; unmatched junction nucleotides: 15. Germline values: CDR1 SEHNR, CDR2 FQNEAQ (reference sequence). The CDR3 spells CASSPRLAGSSRGQFF. The CDR3 region has the DNA TGTGCCAGCAGCCCTCGACTAGCGGGGAGTTCACGAGGGCAGTTCTTC.

This clone was counted a single time. The chain has TRBV21-1 and TRBJ1-5; the table names TRBD1, a call not compared with the DNA. TRBV21-1 has pseudogene status. This CDR3 is 17 amino acids long. CDR3 coding DNA: TGTGCCAGCAGGCAAAACGGCCTCAGGACAGGCGAAAGAGCCCAGCATTTT. Its translation: CASRQNGLRTGERAQHF.

As concerns this clone: Compared with germline, one end of the junction differs, possibly owing to a read error. The chain links TRBV5-1 to TRBJ2-5; 9 nucleotides agree with TRBD1. The CDR3 consists of 14 residues. CDR1 SGHRS and CDR2 YFSETQ come from the germline V gene. The chain's CDR3 is CASNLGQGRETQYF. CDR3 nucleotides: TGCGCCAGCAACTTGGGACAGGGAAGGGAGACCCAGTACTTC.

In this sample, this clone turned up many times. The V and J genes are TRBV2 and TRBJ2-3, with a possible D match to TRBD1 (5 bases). The V gene lost 6 bases and the J gene lost 3 bases, with 16 bases spanning the gap. Germline values: CDR1 SNHLY, CDR2 FYNNEI. This CDR3 region has 15 residues. CDR3 DNA: TGTGCCAGCAGCTTCGACCCTAGGGGTACAGATACGCAGTATTTT. Translation: CASSFDPRGTDTQYF.

CDR3 loop: CASSEPGDVSSYGYTF. CDR3 bases: TGTGCCAGCAGTGAACCGGGAGATGTAAGTAGCTATGGCTACACCTTC. This chain connects TRBV6-1 to TRBJ1-2, with D hard to call. The germline V gene encodes CDR1 MNHNS and CDR2 SASEGT. This CDR3 spans 16 amino acids. Trimming shortened V by 2 bases and J by 4 bases, and 17 bases separated the two germline ends.

V gene TRBV19 combines with J gene TRBJ1-1; D gene uncertain. CDR1 and CDR2 (germline): LNHDA, SQIVND (reference sequence). The CDR3 has 15 residues. V lost 5 bases and J lost 1, with 14 bases in between. CDR3 amino acids: CASSPRTLSNTEAFF. The CDR3 DNA reads as TGTGCCAGTAGTCCACGGACTCTTTCGAACACTGAAGCTTTCTTT.

The chain carries TRBV2 and TRBJ1-2; a weak D match, TRBD1 (5 bases). Germline-derived CDR1 and CDR2 are SNHLY and FYNNEI. V was trimmed by 4 bases and J by 5 bases, leaving 11 bases between them. The CDR3 spans 13 residues. The CDR3 DNA is TGTGCCAGCAGTGCTGTGACAGTGTATGGCTACACCTTC. Translating it yields CASSAVTVYGYTF.

The chain couples TRBV28 to TRBJ1-1; D gene uncertain. The V gene lost 1 base and the J gene lost 1 base, with 13 bases spanning the gap. The CDR3 contains 16 residues. The germline V gene encodes CDR1 MDHEN and CDR2 SYDVKM. The CDR3 loop is CASSLLTGFPNTEAFF. As DNA, the CDR3 is TGTGCCAGCAGTTTATTAACGGGGTTTCCGAACACTGAAGCTTTCTTT. The whole variable domain, remainder taken from reference TRBV28 and TRBJ1-1, is DVKVTQSSRYLVKRTGEKVFLECVQDMDHENMFWYRQDPGLGLRLIYFSYDVKMKEKGDIPEGYSVSREKKERFSLILESASTNQTSMYLCASSLLTGFPNTEAFFGQGTRLTVV.

This clone was recorded only once. The V and J genes are TRBV28 and TRBJ1-4, with 7 bases matching TRBD1. V dropped 4 bases and J dropped 7; count of bases not matched to a gene: 9. There are 15 residues in the CDR3. Germline V gene lookup returns CDR1 MDHEN and CDR2 SYDVKM. The CDR3 region has the DNA TGTGCCAGCAGTTCCTCACAGGGGTTGGCTGAAAAACTGTTTTTT. Translating gives CASSSSQGLAEKLFF.

The chain combines TRBV6-6 with TRBJ1-1; the D gene is possibly TRBD1 (5 bases). V dropped 2 bases and J dropped 4 bases, with 11 bases sitting between them. Germline loops: CDR1 MNHNY, CDR2 SVGAGI (reference sequence). This CDR3 is 14 amino acids long. CDR3 loop: CASSYQGLSTEAFF. CDR3 DNA: TGTGCCAGCAGTTACCAGGGACTAAGCACTGAAGCTTTCTTT.

This clone showed up just once. This sample also contains other DNA sequences that code for the same CDR3. The chain combines TRBV13 with TRBJ1-1; the D is unclear. Trimming removed 0 bases at V and 0 bases at J, with 5 bases between. This CDR3 region has 14 residues. Germline loops: CDR1 PRHDT, CDR2 FYEKMQ (reference sequence). CDR3 protein: CASSLGQLNTEAFF. The CDR3 coding sequence is TGTGCCAGCAGCTTAGGACAGCTGAACACTGAAGCTTTCTTT.